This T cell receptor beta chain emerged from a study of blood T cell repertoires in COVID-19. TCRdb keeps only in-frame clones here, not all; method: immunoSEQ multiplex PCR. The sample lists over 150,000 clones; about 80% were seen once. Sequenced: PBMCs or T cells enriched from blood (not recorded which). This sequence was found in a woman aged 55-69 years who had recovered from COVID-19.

The CDR3: CASSLTPHRGQETQYF. The CDR3 nucleotides are TGTGCCAGCAGCTTAACTCCCCACAGGGGGCAAGAGACCCAGTACTTC. V usage is TRBV7-9 and J usage is TRBJ2-5; TRBD1 aligns across 8 bases. CDR3 length equals 16 residues. Germline V gives CDR1 SEHNR, CDR2 FQNEAQ (reference sequence). V lost 2 bases and J lost 2; bases outside the gene matches: 7.